This T cell receptor beta chain is drawn from a study of T cells in Graves' hyperthyroidism and ophthalmopathy. Whole-study context: Specimen type is peripheral blood, collected at initial diagnosis prior to any treatment. General study findings and limits: Blood also held most thyroid clonotypes expanded beyond 0.001.

About this clonotype itself: The antigen is not known.

Trimming left V 8 bases short and J 12 bases short, with 17 bases between. Germline V gene sequence: CDR1 MNHEY, CDR2 SMNVEV (reference sequence). The CDR3 has 12 amino acids. The source material, RNA transcripts, was used to amplify TCR beta CDR3 regions. The TCR CDR3 first-round RT-PCR relied on the HTBI primer set. From the multiplex PCR reads, TCRdb called clonotypes with MiXCR, one entry per CDR3 protein. Of some 560,000 distinct CDR3 sequences listed, around 14% were seen once; the top ten hold approximately 7.4%. The sequence was collected from a woman in her twenties or thirties with Graves' hyperthyroidism. The specimen was blood. The chain uses TRBV27 and TRBJ2-1, with D tentatively TRBD1 or TRBD2 (5 bases each). In DNA, the CDR3 is TGTGCCAGCGGCCGGACGGGACGGATGCAGTTCTTC. Residues: CASGRTGRMQFF.